This T cell receptor beta chain is drawn from a study of vaccination and CD4 T cells after COVID-19. Study-wide context: Vaccination of participants consisted of two doses of either BNT162b2 or mRNA-1273 vaccine. Study observations and caveats: Spike mono-reactivity was found in 304 of the 307 vaccine-specific clones identified in convalescent patients. Rising from 21 to 38, the median of SARS-CoV-2-reactive clonotypes did not change significantly.

J was trimmed by 4 bases and V by 3 bases; bases with no gene match: 0. This CDR3 has 14 residues. The V gene's germline CDR1 is GTSNPN and CDR2 SVGIG (reference sequence). Sequenced with the Oncomine TCR Beta short-read assay was DNA taken from cultured CD4+ T cells. One entry per CDR3 protein results from TCRdb running MiXCR on the PCR reads. The sample has 14,000 to 15,000 distinct CDR3 sequences, around 56% seen once; the top ten hold 7.5% to 9%. Treatment in this sample: approximately nine-day PBMC culture with coronavirus spike peptide pools or control peptides (ViraFEST assay). Peptide-pool expansion of antigen-specific T cells preceded TCR sequencing in ViraFEST. Turning to this clonotype: Its target is unknown.

The sequence derives from a human donor who had recovered from COVID-19. The sample comprised CD4+ T cells from blood, cultured in vitro. The chain combines TRBV30 with TRBJ2-2; TRBD2 aligns across 12 bases. For the CDR3, the DNA is TGTGCCTGGAGGGGACTAGCGGGCACCGGGGAGCTGTTTTTT. It yields the protein CAWRGLAGTGELFF.